This is a list of T cell receptor beta chains from one sample in a study of blood T cell repertoires in COVID-19. TCRdb's copy holds only in-frame clones and misses some; the assay was immunoSEQ multiplex PCR. This sample has about 90,000 clones, with more than 80% found just once. The sequencing sample was made of peripheral blood. These receptors were collected from a man aged 50 to 60 with COVID-19, enrolled during active disease. The CDR3 runs from the conserved cysteine through the conserved F or W. The order of the fields is CDR3 length, V gene, J gene, D gene, clone size, CDR3 DNA, CDR3 protein. D genes are given only for firm matches. Size is omitted from some rows. Given values are once, few, many or a class for expanded clones.

15,TRBV5-1,TRBJ2-5,TRBD2,-,TGCGCCAGCATCCTAGGGGCTAGCGGTCGGGAGACCCAGTACTTC,CASILGASGRETQYF
15,TRBV7-9,TRBJ2-7,-,once,TGTGCCAGCAGCTCCCAGGGTAGGGGGAGAAACGAGCAGTACTTC,CASSSQGRGRNEQYF
11,TRBV12-3/TRBV12-4,TRBJ1-2,-,once,TGTGCCAGCAGTTCAGGGTTTGGCTACACCTTC,CASSSGFGYTF
17,TRBV4-2,TRBJ2-1,TRBD2,-,TGTGCCAGCAGCCCATCTAGCGGGGGGGGATCCTACAATGAGCAGTTCTTC,CASSPSSGGGSYNEQFF
12,TRBV2,TRBJ2-5,-,-,TGTGCCAGCAGTGGGGCTCGAGAGACCCAGTACTTC,CASSGARETQYF
17,TRBV6-1,TRBJ2-3,-,-,TGTGCCAGCAGTGAAGATGGGGGGACCCTTAGCACAGATACGCAGTATTTT,CASSEDGGTLSTDTQYF
16,TRBV5-5,TRBJ2-1,-,-,TGTGCCAGCAGCAGGGTTTCAGGGGGGATTTACAATGAGCAGTTCTTC,CASSRVSGGIYNEQFF
16,TRBV9,TRBJ2-3,-,once,TGTGCCAGCAGCGTAGGGCTCTCAGTGAGCACAGATACGCAGTATTTT,CASSVGLSVSTDTQYF
11,TRBV6-5,TRBJ1-2,TRBD1,-,TGTGCCAGCACATCAGACAGGGGGGTCACCTTC,CASTSDRGVTF
17,TRBV20-1,TRBJ2-7,TRBD2,-,TGCAGTGCTAGTATTGCGGGTAGGAGCGGGGGGGCCTACGAGCAGTACTTC,CSASIAGRSGGAYEQYF
11,TRBV7-9,TRBJ2-1,-,once,TGTGCCAGCAGTCAGTTGGTTGAGCAGTTCTTC,CASSQLVEQFF
15,TRBV7-9,TRBJ1-6,-,-,TGTGCCAGCAGCGGTCGGACAACTTATAATTCACCCCTCCACTTT,CASSGRTTYNSPLHF
15,TRBV28,TRBJ2-7,TRBD2,-,TGTGCCAGCAGTCCAGAAATAGCGGGGTCCTACGAGCAGTACTTC,CASSPEIAGSYEQYF
16,TRBV27,TRBJ2-1,TRBD2,-,TGTGCCAGCAGTTACTCCGGGACTACCTATCGGGATGAGCAGTTCTTC,CASSYSGTTYRDEQFF
17,TRBV7-9,TRBJ2-6,TRBD1,-,TGTGCCAGCAGCCCAGGGGGTGCCTACTCTGGGGCCAACGTCCTGACTTTC,CASSPGGAYSGANVLTF
15,TRBV2,TRBJ1-2,-,once,TGTGCCAGCAGTAGCCCTTTACCGGGACATGCTGGCTACACCTTC,CASSSPLPGHAGYTF
12,TRBV6-5,TRBJ1-5,-,-,TGTGCCACCGGGATTAGCAATCAGCCCCAGCATTTT,CATGISNQPQHF
14,TRBV7-2,TRBJ1-2,-,-,TGTGCCAGCAGCCTGATGGGGCTAGACTATGGCTACACCTTC,CASSLMGLDYGYTF
12,TRBV19,TRBJ2-7,-,many,TGTGCCAGTAAGGCAGGGGATCACGAGCAGTACTTC,CASKAGDHEQYF
15,TRBV3-1/TRBV3-2,TRBJ2-2,TRBD1,-,TGTGCCAGCAGTCCCGGGACAGGTAACACCGGGGAGCTGTTTTTT,CASSPGTGNTGELFF
17,TRBV13,TRBJ2-1,TRBD2,-,TGTGCCAGCAGCGCAACTTTCGCCGGGGGGGCGGGAGGTGAGCAGTTCTTC,CASSATFAGGAGGEQFF
14,TRBV6-2/TRBV6-3,TRBJ1-4,-,-,TGTGCCAGCAGTTTCTCGGGACACTTGGAAAAACTGTTTTTT,CASSFSGHLEKLFF
19,TRBV2,TRBJ1-6,TRBD1,-,TGTGCCAGCAGTGTCGTTAACAGGGGATCCCCAATTTATAATTCACCCCTCCACTTT,CASSVVNRGSPIYNSPLHF
14,TRBV25-1,TRBJ2-7,-,-,TGTGCCAGCAGGGAATCAGGCACAATCTACGAGCAGTACTTC,CASRESGTIYEQYF
13,TRBV4-1,TRBJ2-1,TRBD1,-,TGCGCCAGAAGACAGGGACACTACAATGAGCAGTTCTTC,CARRQGHYNEQFF
12,TRBV2,TRBJ1-2,-,-,TGTGCCAGCAGCGGGACTTCAGGAGGCTACACCTTC,CASSGTSGGYTF
13,TRBV7-3,TRBJ1-1,-,few,TGTGCCAGCAGCCCCAGATCCAACACTGAAGCTTTCTTT,CASSPRSNTEAFF
15,TRBV5-1,TRBJ1-2,TRBD1,-,TGCGCCAGCAGCTTGTCTCTCGGGACAGCTGATGGCTACACCTTC,CASSLSLGTADGYTF
13,TRBV6-2/TRBV6-3,TRBJ2-3,-,-,TGTGCCAGCAGTTATCACCCAGGAGATACGCAGTATTTT,CASSYHPGDTQYF
13,TRBV18,TRBJ1-1,-,-,TGTGCCAGCTCACCGTCCACAGGAACAGAAGCTTTCTTT,CASSPSTGTEAFF
15,TRBV7-8,TRBJ1-1,-,-,TGTGCCAGCAGCTCCCGCGGGGGGAGGAACACTGAAGCTTTCTTT,CASSSRGGRNTEAFF
14,TRBV27,TRBJ1-2,-,few,TGTGCCAGCAGGGAAACAGGGCTGGGCTATGGCTACACCTTC,CASRETGLGYGYTF
17,TRBV15,TRBJ1-2,-,-,TGTGCCACCAGCAGGAAGGAGGGAACCCTAAATAGCTATGGCTACACCTTC,CATSRKEGTLNSYGYTF
16,TRBV6-6,TRBJ1-5,-,-,TGTGCCAGCAGTTACTCGATCGATCGGACTAATCAGCCCCAGCATTTT,CASSYSIDRTNQPQHF
14,TRBV11-3,TRBJ2-2,-,-,TGTGCCAGCAGCGGGGGGTGGAACACCGGGGAGCTGTTTTTT,CASSGGWNTGELFF
14,TRBV5-4,TRBJ1-2,-,-,TGTGCCAGCAGCCCGGCGGACAGAAGCTATGGCTACACCTTC,CASSPADRSYGYTF
14,TRBV3-1/TRBV3-2,TRBJ1-2,-,-,TGTGCCAGCAGCCCGACAGGTTCTAACTATGGCTACACCTTC,CASSPTGSNYGYTF
15,TRBV7-9,TRBJ2-5,TRBD1,-,TGTGCCAGCAGCCCCTGGGGACAGGGAGAGGAGACCCAGTACTTC,CASSPWGQGEETQYF
16,TRBV5-5,TRBJ2-1,TRBD2,-,TGTGCCAGCAGCGTGGGTGGGCGGGGGGACGGTAATGAGCAGTTCTTC,CASSVGGRGDGNEQFF
15,TRBV6-5,TRBJ2-7,TRBD1,-,TGTGCCAGCACCTTCGGGACAGGGAGATCCTACGAGCAGTACTTC,CASTFGTGRSYEQYF
14,TRBV5-1,TRBJ2-7,-,once,TGCGCCAGCAGCCCGGGACATAGATACTACGAGCAGTACTTC,CASSPGHRYYEQYF
11,TRBV10-1,TRBJ2-1,-,-,TGCGCCAGCAGTGACGGTAATGAGCAGTTCTTC,CASSDGNEQFF